Listed here are 18 T cell receptor beta chains from one sample, sequenced in a study of blood T cell repertoires in COVID-19. The method was immunoSEQ multiplex PCR; TCRdb's version includes in-frame clones alone and lacks a portion of them. Seen here are about 66,000 clones, less than 85% observed once, and the top ten hold around 6.3%. The sequenced material came from peripheral blood. The receptors stem from a man between 60 and 70 years old with acute or convalescent COVID-19.

The chain combines TRBV2 with TRBJ1-4; D may be TRBD1 (5 bases). Between the trimmed V and J ends, which lost 3 bases and 11 bases, there was a span of 7 bases. There are 11 residues in the CDR3. Germline lookup yields CDR1 SNHLY and CDR2 FYNNEI. The chain's CDR3 is CASSDGGKLFF. DNA for the CDR3: TGTGCCAGCAGTGACGGGGGGAAACTGTTTTTT.

This chain joins TRBV6-5 and TRBJ2-2, with a weak D call TRBD2 (5 bases). Germline CDR1 is MNHEY and CDR2 is SVGAGI. This CDR3 is 13 amino acids long. V was clipped by 6 bases and J by 9 bases, with 14 bases between them. The CDR3 DNA reads TGTGCCAGCAGACCCGGACTTGCCAGGGAGCTGTTTTTT. Residues: CASRPGLARELFF.

V is TRBV18 and J is TRBJ2-5; 8 bases are a match to TRBD2. The germline V gene has CDR1 KGHSH and CDR2 LQKENI. V lost 4 bases to trimming and J lost 1 base; unmatched junction nucleotides: 8. The CDR3 has 16 amino acids. Here the CDR3 reads CASSQQAGALQETQYF. CDR3 in DNA: TGTGCCAGCTCACAACAAGCGGGGGCCCTCCAAGAGACCCAGTACTTC.

This chain connects TRBV6-1 to TRBJ1-1, with TRBD1 matching over 8 bases. CDR1 is MNHNS and CDR2 is SASEGT in the germline V gene. The V gene end was trimmed by 2 bases and the J gene end by 10 bases; junction bases not matched to a gene: 6. This CDR3 has 13 residues. The CDR3: CASSEQDRDRAFF. CDR3 sequence (DNA): TGTGCCAGCAGTGAACAGGACAGGGATCGAGCTTTCTTT.

This clone has only one observation. This chain links TRBV5-6 with TRBJ1-6, with D possibly matching TRBD1 (5 bases). Germline V lookup: CDR1 SGHDT, CDR2 YYEEEE. Trimming stripped 1 base from V and 10 bases from J, with 9 bases between. The CDR3 sequence is 13 residues long. CDR3 sequence (DNA): TGTGCCAGCAGCTTGACGGACACCTCACCCCTCCACTTT. Translation: CASSLTDTSPLHF.

This clone was detected only once. V is TRBV5-6 and J is TRBJ2-5; TRBD2 agrees at 10 bases. This CDR3 is built from 13 residues. CDR1 and CDR2 from the germline V gene are SGHDT and YYEEEE. V lost 3 bases and J lost 4; bases outside the gene matches: 0. CDR3 residues: CASSWTSGETQYF. CDR3 nucleotides: TGTGCCAGCAGCTGGACTAGCGGAGAGACCCAGTACTTC.

The chain couples TRBV5-6 to TRBJ2-5, with D possibly being TRBD1 (7 bases). The CDR3 covers 15 residues. Trimming removed 5 bases at V and 3 bases at J, with 17 bases between. Germline loops: CDR1 SGHDT, CDR2 YYEEEE. The CDR3 here is CASRQLGGTEETQYF. CDR3 coding DNA: TGTGCCAGCAGGCAGCTAGGCGGGACAGAAGAGACCCAGTACTTC.

The V gene is TRBV7-9, the J gene TRBJ1-2; D possibly corresponds to TRBD1 (6 bases). Germline CDR1 and CDR2: SEHNR and FQNEAQ (reference sequence). The V end lost 5 bases, the J end lost 4 bases, and 17 bases lay between the germline ends. This CDR3 is 15 amino acids long. CDR3: CASSQGTGNLYGYTF. CDR3 coding DNA: TGTGCCAGCAGCCAAGGAACAGGGAACCTCTATGGCTACACCTTC.

The CDR3 loop reads CSVEREGDRVNTF. Written as DNA, the CDR3 is TGCAGCGTTGAACGAGAAGGGGACAGGGTAAACACCTTC. The chain uses TRBV29-1 and TRBJ1-2; 9 nucleotides match TRBD1. The V and J ends lost 2 bases and 12 bases, in that order; junction bases with no gene match: 10. Germline CDR1 and CDR2: SQVTM and ANQGSEA. CDR3 length: 13 residues.

The chain employs TRBV21-1 and TRBJ2-7; the table's D gene call, TRBD2, was not cross checked with the DNA. TRBV21-1 is a recognized pseudogene. CDR3 length: 17 amino acids. The CDR3 loop reads CASSRERGPGVTYEQYV. As DNA, the CDR3 is TGTGCCAGCAGCAGGGAGCGGGGGCCGGGGGTAACCTACGAGCAGTACGTC.

The rearrangement uses TRBV29-1 and TRBJ2-7; TRBD1 is a possible D gene (6 bases). Germline assignment: CDR1 SQVTM and CDR2 ANQGSEA. V lost 8 bases and J 7 bases, leaving 21 bases between the germline ends. The CDR3 extends over 13 amino acids. The CDR3 protein is CSFIEGGFGEQYF. The DNA for the CDR3 is TGCAGCTTTATTGAAGGGGGTTTTGGGGAGCAGTACTTC.

This chain connects TRBV30 to TRBJ2-1; D gene uncertain. With 0 bases removed from V and 8 bases from J, the gap between germline ends came to 11 bases. The CDR3 has 13 amino acids. CDR1 GTSNPN and CDR2 SVGIG come from the germline V gene (reference sequence). The CDR3 sequence: CAWSVRRLDEQFF. The CDR3 DNA sequence: TGTGCCTGGAGTGTACGCAGATTGGATGAGCAGTTCTTC.

The V call is TRBV5-1, the J call TRBJ1-3, with no clear D. Germline V gene data show CDR1 as SGHRS and CDR2 as YFSETQ. V lost 0 bases and J lost 0, with 10 bases in between. The CDR3 is 16 residues long. The CDR3 protein is CASSLARVRSGNTIYF. CDR3 nucleotide sequence: TGCGCCAGCAGCTTGGCTCGGGTCCGCTCTGGAAACACCATATATTTT.

As DNA, the CDR3 is TGCGCCAGCAGCCAATCAGGGGGGTACGGCTACACCTTC. Protein sequence: CASSQSGGYGYTF. The V call is TRBV4-3, the J call TRBJ1-2, with TRBD1 matching 7 bases. In germline, CDR1 is LGHNA, CDR2 YSLEER. This CDR3 contains 13 residues. With 2 bases clipped from V and 8 bases from J, the junction kept 5 bases outside the gene matches.

This chain joins TRBV24-1 and TRBJ2-3, with 10 bases matching TRBD1. V lost 5 bases and J lost 2; bases outside the gene matches: 9. The CDR3 spans 17 residues. Germline CDR1 and CDR2: KGHDR and SFDVKD. The DNA of the CDR3 is TGTGCCACCAGTGCCCTGGGGGGACAGGGGTACACAGATACGCAGTATTTT. Protein sequence: CATSALGGQGYTDTQYF.

The V call is TRBV5-5, the J call TRBJ1-5; no definite D call. Trimming cost V 6 bases and J 5 bases, with 18 bases left between them. The CDR3 is made up of 15 amino acids. The V gene's germline CDR1 is SGHKS and CDR2 YYEKEE (reference sequence). CDR3 region: CASNPSEGTYQPQHF. In nucleotides, the CDR3 is TGTGCCAGCAACCCCTCGGAGGGAACCTATCAGCCCCAGCATTTT.

The gene calls are TRBV24-1 and TRBJ2-2; weak D call: TRBD2 (6 bases). CDR3 length: 14 amino acids. Germline assignment: CDR1 KGHDR and CDR2 SFDVKD. Trimming cost V 6 bases and J 7 bases, with 14 bases left between them. The CDR3 loop reads CATSPTRTIGELFF. The DNA of the CDR3 is TGTGCCACCAGTCCGACAAGGACTATCGGGGAGCTGTTTTTT.

The chain joins TRBV19 to TRBJ1-5; TRBD1 might be the D (6 bases). This CDR3 is built from 13 residues. Germline lookup yields CDR1 LNHDA and CDR2 SQIVND (reference sequence). Trimming took 7 bases from V and 6 from J, leaving 13 bases between them. CDR3 DNA sequence: TGTGCCAGTACAGGGGACCTCGGTCAGCCCCAGCATTTT. Its translation: CASTGDLGQPQHF.